This T cell receptor beta chain was captured in a study of metastatic and nonmetastatic thyroid tumors. Looking at the study overall: Malignant thyroid and benign thyroid patients provided blood and tumor or nodule tissue whose repertoires were compared.

Regarding the study as a whole: It was reported that TCR beta diversity was significantly higher in malignant thyroid tumors than benign nodules, in blood and tumor.

None of the patients had undergone any treatment ahead of thyroid surgery. On this clone: The antigen is not known.

In the original analysis: A classifier of distant metastasis in papillary thyroid cancer was built from CDR3 differences (across clinicopathological groups). TCRdb reprocessed the PCR reads using MiXCR. The V and J calls, along with clone size, are taken from TCRdb and not from the paper's own processing. The table records about 19,000 clones, 22% of them present only once. The CDR3 is 14 residues long. J gave up 6 bases and V 6 bases, and 9 bases lay outside the gene matches. Germline V gives CDR1 SGHRS, CDR2 YFSETQ. This TCR was recovered from a male donor with papillary thyroid cancer or a benign thyroid nodule (not recorded which). Some clones in this sample may be carry-over from other donors' samples. This chain joins TRBV5-1 and TRBJ2-7; 10 bases match TRBD2. Input material: tumor tissue. CDR3 sequence: CASTISGRASEQYF. The CDR3 DNA sequence: TGCGCCAGCACCATAAGCGGGAGGGCCTCCGAGCAGTACTTC.